The 21 T cell receptor beta chains given below trace back to one sample, sequenced in a study of blood T cell repertoires in COVID-19. Profiling relied on immunoSEQ multiplex PCR, and the TCRdb table lists in-frame clones only, not all of them. Of 300,000 to 400,000 clones listed, roughly 90% are singletons. The sample taken for sequencing was PBMCs or T cells enriched from blood (not recorded which). The receptors here all came from a woman between 25 and 40 years old with acute COVID-19.

CDR3 sequence reads: CSVEGASGGRDTQYF. CDR3 bases: TGCAGCGTTGAGGGGGCTAGCGGGGGGAGAGATACGCAGTATTTT. The gene calls are TRBV29-1 and TRBJ2-3; 11 nucleotides agree with TRBD2. Germline values: CDR1 SQVTM, CDR2 ANQGSEA. The CDR3 contains 15 residues. V shed 3 bases, J shed 5 bases, and the junction held 7 bases outside the gene matches.

The gene calls are TRBV29-1 and TRBJ2-1; D might be TRBD1 (7 bases). CDR3 length: 12 amino acids. From germline, CDR1 is SQVTM and CDR2 ANQGSEA. Trimming removed 7 bases from V and 6 bases from J, with 13 bases in between. CDR3 amino acids: CSESRGVNEQFF. The DNA of the CDR3 is TGCAGCGAAAGCAGGGGGGTCAATGAGCAGTTCTTC.

The rearrangement links TRBV7-9 to TRBJ2-3; 12 nucleotides match TRBD2. Germline CDR1 reads SEHNR; CDR2 reads FQNEAQ (reference sequence). This CDR3 spans 17 amino acids. Trimming took 1 base from V and 0 from J; bases not matched to a gene: 2. CDR3 sequence reads: CASSLGLAGASTDTQYF. CDR3 DNA: TGTGCCAGCAGCTTAGGACTAGCGGGGGCCAGCACAGATACGCAGTATTTT.

This chain connects TRBV28 to TRBJ2-7; D perhaps matches TRBD2 (5 bases). From germline, CDR1 is MDHEN and CDR2 SYDVKM. V dropped 6 bases and J dropped 6 bases, with 9 bases sitting between them. This CDR3 comprises 11 residues. Written as DNA, the CDR3 is TGTGCCAGCAGCGGAGGCCCCGAGCAGTACTTC. Its translation is CASSGGPEQYF.

The rearrangement uses TRBV10-3 and TRBJ1-4; the D gene is possibly TRBD1 (6 bases). V was cut by 8 bases and J by 7 bases, with 17 bases left in between. This CDR3 region has 14 residues. Germline loops: CDR1 ENHRY, CDR2 SYGVKD. CDR3 sequence reads: CAIAATGLSEKLFF. CDR3 nucleotides: TGTGCCATCGCAGCCACAGGGTTAAGTGAAAAACTGTTTTTT.

The chain carries TRBV4-1 and TRBJ1-6; D remains unclear. Germline V CDR1 and CDR2: MGHRA, YSYEKL. V shed 0 bases and J shed 14 bases, with 8 bases lying between them. The CDR3 contains 12 residues. The CDR3 DNA reads as TGCGCCAGCAGCCAAGACTACTTCGCCCTCCACTTT. Translating it yields CASSQDYFALHF.

The chain is built from TRBV10-3 and TRBJ2-7; the match to TRBD1 covers 8 bases. The ends lost 6 bases at V and 0 bases at J; junction bases unmatched: 4. CDR3 size: 14 residues. The germline V gene has CDR1 ENHRY and CDR2 SYGVKD. The CDR3 sequence: CAISLTGDSYEQYF. CDR3 nucleotide sequence: TGTGCCATCAGCCTGACAGGGGACTCCTACGAGCAGTACTTC.

The chain couples TRBV7-2 to TRBJ1-3; D unclear. The length of the CDR3 is 16 residues. Trimming stripped 5 bases from V and 0 bases from J, with 14 bases between. Germline CDR1 reads SGHTA; CDR2 reads FQGNSA. The CDR3 region is CASSAAPGISGNTIYF. CDR3 coding DNA: TGTGCCAGCAGCGCGGCACCGGGAATCTCTGGAAACACCATATATTTT. The whole variable domain, filled in from reference TRBV7-2 and TRBJ1-3, reads GAGVSQSPSNKVTEKGKDVELRCDPISGHTALYWYRQSLGQGLEFLIYFQGNSAPDKSGLPSDRFSAERTGGSVSTLTIQRTQQEDSAVYLCASSAAPGISGNTIYFGEGSWLTVV.

The rearrangement uses TRBV9 and TRBJ2-1; TRBD2 matches 13 bases. CDR3 size: 19 residues. Trimming at V came to 0 bases and at J to 1 base, leaving 7 bases not matched to a gene. The germline V gene encodes CDR1 SGDLS and CDR2 YYNGEE. For the CDR3, the DNA is TGTGCCAGCAGCGTAGCTACGACGACTAGCGGGGGGTCCTACAATGAGCAGTTCTTC. Translating gives CASSVATTTSGGSYNEQFF.

This sequence joins TRBV18 and TRBJ1-2, with no clear D. Trimming took off 0 bases at V and 0 bases at J, with 8 bases between the two ends. The CDR3 length is 15 residues. CDR1 KGHSH and CDR2 LQKENI come from the germline V gene. CDR3 region: CASSPPELPNYGYTF. DNA for the CDR3: TGTGCCAGCTCACCACCAGAGTTACCTAACTATGGCTACACCTTC.

V is TRBV6-5 and J is TRBJ1-1; possible D gene TRBD1, 5 bases. The CDR3 contains 13 residues. CDR1 and CDR2 from the germline V gene are MNHEY and SVGAGI. The germline V and J ends were trimmed by 4 bases and 9 bases, with 15 bases remaining between them. The CDR3 nucleotides read TGTGCCAGCAGTTCCTCGCGGGGCCGCCAAGCTTTCTTT. It translates to CASSSSRGRQAFF.

The V call is TRBV7-2, the J call TRBJ2-3; tentative D call: TRBD1 (6 bases). Germline CDR1 is SGHTA and CDR2 is FQGNSA. V shed 3 bases and J shed 6 bases, with 10 bases lying between them. The CDR3 is made up of 13 amino acids. The CDR3 nucleotides are TGTGCCAGCAGCTTCGGGCAGGGGGATACGCAGTATTTT. This gives the protein CASSFGQGDTQYF.

This clone was seen a few times. The chain uses TRBV2 and TRBJ2-3; D perhaps matches TRBD1 (5 bases). CDR1 SNHLY and CDR2 FYNNEI come from the germline V gene. This CDR3 has 14 residues. The V and J ends lost 7 bases and 2 bases respectively, with 13 bases between them. CDR3 in DNA: TGTGCCAGCAAACCTAGGGGAAACACAGATACGCAGTATTTT. Amino acid sequence: CASKPRGNTDTQYF.

The chain joins TRBV7-2 to TRBJ2-7, with 7 bases that match TRBD1. Trimming at V came to 5 bases and at J to 2 bases, leaving 9 bases not matched to a gene. CDR1 is SGHTA, CDR2 FQGNSA, per germline. The length of the CDR3 is 15 residues. In DNA, the CDR3 is TGTGCCAGCAGCCGCTCCACAGGGGCCCCCTACGAGCAGTACTTC. Translation: CASSRSTGAPYEQYF.

V and J are TRBV5-1 and TRBJ2-3; 8 positions match TRBD1. The V gene end was trimmed by 4 bases and the J gene end by 6 bases; junction bases not matched to a gene: 7. CDR1 is SGHRS and CDR2 is YFSETQ in the germline V gene. The CDR3 has 14 residues. CDR3 nucleotide sequence: TGCGCCAGCAGCATGGACAGGGATCGTGATACGCAGTATTTT. This sequence encodes CASSMDRDRDTQYF. Filled out from reference TRBV5-1 and TRBJ2-3, the complete variable domain reads KAGVTQTPRYLIKTRGQQVTLSCSPISGHRSVSWYQQTPGQGLQFLFEYFSETQRNKGNFPGRFSGRQFSNSRSEMNVSTLELGDSALYLCASSMDRDRDTQYFGPGTRLTVL.

The gene calls are TRBV19 and TRBJ1-5, with D maybe TRBD1 (5 bases). Deletions cut 7 bases from V and 6 bases from J, with 19 bases between. Germline V gene lookup returns CDR1 LNHDA and CDR2 SQIVND (reference sequence). The CDR3 has 15 residues. In nucleotides, the CDR3 is TGTGCCAGTATGTCGGACATATGGGCAAGTCAGCCCCAGCATTTT. This translates into CASMSDIWASQPQHF.

Regarding this clone: Other nucleotide sequences from this sample produce the same CDR3. V gene TRBV5-1 combines with J gene TRBJ1-1, with TRBD1 matching 9 bases. Germline CDR1 SGHRS, CDR2 YFSETQ. CDR3 length: 14 amino acids. J was trimmed by 5 bases and V by 3 bases; bases with no gene match: 5. CDR3 nucleotide sequence: TGCGCCAGCAGCTCCGACAGGGGGAGGACTGAAGCTTTCTTT. It specifies CASSSDRGRTEAFF.

V usage is TRBV2 and J usage is TRBJ1-4, with 7 bases aligning to TRBD1. The V segment lost 4 bases and the J segment 8 bases; nucleotides outside the gene matches: 4. The germline V gene has CDR1 SNHLY and CDR2 FYNNEI. The CDR3 is made up of 13 amino acids. CDR3 coding DNA: TGTGCCAGCAGTGCCGGCAGGGGGGAAAAACTGTTTTTT. This codes for CASSAGRGEKLFF.

V gene TRBV5-1 combines with J gene TRBJ1-1; D is unclear. Germline V lookup: CDR1 SGHRS, CDR2 YFSETQ. V dropped 2 bases and J dropped 6 bases, with 8 bases sitting between them. The CDR3 is 12 residues long. CDR3: CASSLAAAEAFF. In DNA, the CDR3 is TGCGCCAGCAGCTTAGCGGCGGCTGAAGCTTTCTTT.

The rearrangement uses TRBV11-3 and TRBJ2-7; maybe TRBD1 (6 bases). V was trimmed by 4 bases and J by 1 base, leaving 14 bases between them. The CDR3 extends over 15 amino acids. Germline V CDR1 and CDR2: SGHNT, YENEEA. Here the CDR3 DNA reads TGTGCCAGCAGCTCGCTGACAGGACCTTCCTACGAGCAGTACTTC. Its translation is CASSSLTGPSYEQYF.

The rearrangement links TRBV24-1 to TRBJ2-7, with D possibly matching TRBD2 (6 bases). The CDR3 consists of 13 residues. CDR1 is KGHDR and CDR2 is SFDVKD in the germline V gene. The V end lost 0 bases, the J end lost 6 bases, and 8 bases lay between the germline ends. The CDR3: CATSDLSGSEQYF. CDR3 sequence (DNA): TGTGCCACCAGTGATTTGAGCGGGTCCGAGCAGTACTTC.